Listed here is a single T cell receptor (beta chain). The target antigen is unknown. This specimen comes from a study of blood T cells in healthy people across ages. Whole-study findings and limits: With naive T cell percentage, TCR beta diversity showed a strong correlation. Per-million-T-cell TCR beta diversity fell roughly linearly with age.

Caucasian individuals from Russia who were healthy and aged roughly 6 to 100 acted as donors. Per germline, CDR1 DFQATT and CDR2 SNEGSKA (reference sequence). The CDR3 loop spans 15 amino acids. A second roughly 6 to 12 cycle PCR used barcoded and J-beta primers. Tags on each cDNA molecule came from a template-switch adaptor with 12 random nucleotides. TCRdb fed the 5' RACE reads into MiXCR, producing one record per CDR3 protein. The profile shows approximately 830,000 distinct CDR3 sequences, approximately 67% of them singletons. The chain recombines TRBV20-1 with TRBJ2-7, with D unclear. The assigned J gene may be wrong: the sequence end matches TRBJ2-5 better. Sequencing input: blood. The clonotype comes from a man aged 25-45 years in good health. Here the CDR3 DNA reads TGCAGTGCTAGAGATGCCCAGGCGATTAGTCAGACCCAGTACTTC. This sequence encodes CSARDAQAISQTQYF.